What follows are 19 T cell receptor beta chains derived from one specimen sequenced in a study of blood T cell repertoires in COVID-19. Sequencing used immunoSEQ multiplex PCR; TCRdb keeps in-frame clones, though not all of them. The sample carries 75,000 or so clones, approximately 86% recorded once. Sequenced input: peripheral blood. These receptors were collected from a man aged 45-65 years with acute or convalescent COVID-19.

CDR3 amino acids: CASSLRTETEAFF. DNA of the CDR3: TGTGCCAGCAGTTTAAGGACAGAGACTGAAGCTTTCTTT. This rearrangement joins TRBV28 to TRBJ1-1; tentative D call: TRBD1 (6 bases). CDR3 length equals 13 residues. V was shortened by 2 bases and J by 5 bases, with 9 bases between the two germline ends. Germline V lookup: CDR1 MDHEN, CDR2 SYDVKM.

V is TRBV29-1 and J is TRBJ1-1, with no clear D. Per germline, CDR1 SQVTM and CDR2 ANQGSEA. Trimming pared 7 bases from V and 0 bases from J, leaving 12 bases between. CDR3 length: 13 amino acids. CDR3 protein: CSASKTVNTEAFF. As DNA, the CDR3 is TGCAGCGCCTCAAAAACAGTGAACACTGAAGCTTTCTTT. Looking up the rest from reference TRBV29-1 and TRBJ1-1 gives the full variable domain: SAVISQKPSRDICQRGTSLTIQCQVDSQVTMMFWYRQQPGQSLTLIATANQGSEATYESGFVIDKFPISRPNLTFSTLTVSNMSPEDSSIYLCSASKTVNTEAFFGQGTRLTVV.

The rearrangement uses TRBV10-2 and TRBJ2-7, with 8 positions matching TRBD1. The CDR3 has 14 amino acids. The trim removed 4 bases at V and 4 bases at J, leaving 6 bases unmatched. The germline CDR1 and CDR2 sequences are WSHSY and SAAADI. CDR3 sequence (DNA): TGCGCCAGCAGTGGTGGACAGGGACCGTACGAGCAGTACTTC. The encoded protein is CASSGGQGPYEQYF.

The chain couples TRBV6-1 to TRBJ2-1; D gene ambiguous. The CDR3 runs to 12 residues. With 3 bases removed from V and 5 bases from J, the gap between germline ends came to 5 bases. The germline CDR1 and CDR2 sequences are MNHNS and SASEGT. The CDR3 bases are TGTGCCAGCAGTGACAGAAACAATGAGCAGTTCTTC. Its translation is CASSDRNNEQFF.

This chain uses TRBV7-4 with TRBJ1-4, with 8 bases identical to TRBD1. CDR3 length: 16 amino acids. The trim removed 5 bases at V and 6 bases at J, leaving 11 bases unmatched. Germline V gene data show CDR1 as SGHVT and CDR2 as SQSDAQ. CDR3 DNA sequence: TGTGCCAGCAGCCCGACCCGGACAGGGAGGTATGAAAAACTGTTTTTT. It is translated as CASSPTRTGRYEKLFF.

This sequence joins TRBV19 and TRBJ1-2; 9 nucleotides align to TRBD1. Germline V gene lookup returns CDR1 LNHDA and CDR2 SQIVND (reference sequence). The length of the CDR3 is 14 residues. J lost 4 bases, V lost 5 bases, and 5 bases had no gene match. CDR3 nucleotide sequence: TGTGCCAGTAGTCCTATGACAGGGGGCTATGGCTACACCTTC. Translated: CASSPMTGGYGYTF.

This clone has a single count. CDR3 residues: CASSPPSGVRQGYTF. CDR3 DNA sequence: TGTGCCAGCTCACCACCGTCAGGGGTTCGACAGGGCTACACCTTC. The chain uses TRBV18 and TRBJ1-2; possibly TRBD1 for D (6 bases). This CDR3 spans 15 amino acids. Germline V gene lookup returns CDR1 KGHSH and CDR2 LQKENI. V lost 0 bases, J lost 8 bases, and 16 bases lay in between.

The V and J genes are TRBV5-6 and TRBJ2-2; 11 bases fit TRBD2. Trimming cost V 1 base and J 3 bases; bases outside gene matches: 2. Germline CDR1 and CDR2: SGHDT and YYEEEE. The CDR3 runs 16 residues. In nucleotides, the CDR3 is TGTGCCAGCAGCTTGCCTAGCGGGGGGTACACCGGGGAGCTGTTTTTT. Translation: CASSLPSGGYTGELFF.

CDR3 in amino acids: CASSLLPGENSPLHF. CDR3 sequence (DNA): TGTGCCAGCAGCCTACTCCCCGGAGAGAATTCACCCCTCCACTTT. The chain has TRBV7-9 and TRBJ1-6; D call uncertain. CDR1 is SEHNR, CDR2 FQNEAQ, per germline (reference sequence). V was trimmed by 5 bases and J by 7 bases, leaving 15 bases between them. The CDR3 totals 15 residues.

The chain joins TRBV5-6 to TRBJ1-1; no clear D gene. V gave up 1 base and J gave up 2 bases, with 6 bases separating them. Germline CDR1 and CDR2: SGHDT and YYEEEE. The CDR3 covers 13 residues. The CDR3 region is CASSLRGNTEAFF. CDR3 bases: TGTGCCAGCAGCTTGCGAGGAAACACTGAAGCTTTCTTT.

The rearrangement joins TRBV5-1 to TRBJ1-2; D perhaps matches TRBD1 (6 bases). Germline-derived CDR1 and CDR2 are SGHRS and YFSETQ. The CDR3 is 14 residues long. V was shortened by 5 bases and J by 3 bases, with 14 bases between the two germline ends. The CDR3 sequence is CASRSMDSDYGYTF. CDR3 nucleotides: TGCGCCAGCAGATCCATGGACAGTGACTATGGCTACACCTTC. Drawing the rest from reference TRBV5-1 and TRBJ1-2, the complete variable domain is KAGVTQTPRYLIKTRGQQVTLSCSPISGHRSVSWYQQTPGQGLQFLFEYFSETQRNKGNFPGRFSGRQFSNSRSEMNVSTLELGDSALYLCASRSMDSDYGYTFGSGTRLTVV.

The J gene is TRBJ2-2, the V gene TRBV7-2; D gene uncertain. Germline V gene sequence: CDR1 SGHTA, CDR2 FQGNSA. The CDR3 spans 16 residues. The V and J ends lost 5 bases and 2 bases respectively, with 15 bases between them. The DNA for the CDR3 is TGTGCCAGCAGCCCCCGAGAGAGGTTAAACACCGGGGAGCTGTTTTTT. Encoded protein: CASSPRERLNTGELFF.

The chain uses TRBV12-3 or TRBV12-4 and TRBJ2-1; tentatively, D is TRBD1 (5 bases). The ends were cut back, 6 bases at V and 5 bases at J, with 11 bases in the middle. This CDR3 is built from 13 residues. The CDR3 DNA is TGTGCCAGCAGCTCCGACAGCAACAATGAGCAGTTCTTC. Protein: CASSSDSNNEQFF.

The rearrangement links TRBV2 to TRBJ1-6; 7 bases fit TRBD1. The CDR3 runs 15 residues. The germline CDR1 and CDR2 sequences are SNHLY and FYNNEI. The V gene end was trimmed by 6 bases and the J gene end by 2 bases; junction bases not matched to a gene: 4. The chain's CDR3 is CASSYRGPYNSPLHF. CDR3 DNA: TGTGCCAGCAGCTACAGGGGCCCCTATAATTCACCCCTCCACTTT.

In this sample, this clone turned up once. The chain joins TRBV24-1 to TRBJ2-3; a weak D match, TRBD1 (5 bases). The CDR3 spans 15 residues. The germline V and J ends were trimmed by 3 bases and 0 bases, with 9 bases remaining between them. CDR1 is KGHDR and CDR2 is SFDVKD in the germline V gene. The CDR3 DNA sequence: TGTGCCACCAGTGATACAGGACCGAGCACAGATACGCAGTATTTT. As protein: CATSDTGPSTDTQYF.

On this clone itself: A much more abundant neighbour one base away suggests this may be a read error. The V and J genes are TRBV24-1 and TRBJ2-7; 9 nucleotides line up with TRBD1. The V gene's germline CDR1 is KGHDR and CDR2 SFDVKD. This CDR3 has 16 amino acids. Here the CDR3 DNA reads TGTGCCACCGGTGATCCCGCCGGGACAGGGAGGGACGAGCAGTACTTC. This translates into CATGDPAGTGRDEQYF.

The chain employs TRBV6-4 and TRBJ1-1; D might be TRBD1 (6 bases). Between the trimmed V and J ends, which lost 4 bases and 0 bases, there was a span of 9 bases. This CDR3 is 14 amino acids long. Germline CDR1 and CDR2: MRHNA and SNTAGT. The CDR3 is CASSGDKLNTEAFF. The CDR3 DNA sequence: TGTGCCAGCAGTGGGGACAAGTTGAACACTGAAGCTTTCTTT.

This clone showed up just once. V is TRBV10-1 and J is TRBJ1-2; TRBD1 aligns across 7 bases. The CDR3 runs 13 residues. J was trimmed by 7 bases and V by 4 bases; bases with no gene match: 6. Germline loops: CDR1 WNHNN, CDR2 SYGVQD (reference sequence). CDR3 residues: CASSGRQGSGYTF. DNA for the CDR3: TGCGCCAGCAGTGGACGACAGGGAAGTGGCTACACCTTC.

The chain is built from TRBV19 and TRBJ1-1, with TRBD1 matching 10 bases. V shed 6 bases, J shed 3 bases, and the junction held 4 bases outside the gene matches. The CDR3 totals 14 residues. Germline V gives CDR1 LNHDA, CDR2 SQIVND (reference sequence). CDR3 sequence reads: CASRPGQGDTEAFF. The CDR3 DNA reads TGTGCCAGTAGACCAGGACAGGGGGACACTGAAGCTTTCTTT.